Below, one T cell receptor beta chain is given with its context. Germline V gene sequence: CDR1 SGDLS, CDR2 YYNGEE. This CDR3 is 14 amino acids long. The J segment lost 6 bases and the V segment lost 3 bases, leaving 4 bases of the junction unmatched. The sample comes from a study of sequential checkpoint blockade in melanoma. Study-level background: Randomization was 1:1 between first-line nivolumab→ipilimumab and ipilimumab→nivolumab. Each arm's sequence ended with maintenance nivolumab.

The table came from immunoSEQ multiplex PCR; TCRdb's copy has only in-frame clones and leaves some out. The table records 20,000 or so clones, nearly 70% of them present only once. Noted treatment: randomized to nivolumab then ipilimumab (arm A) or the reverse (arm B). Patients had received no earlier DNA-damaging chemotherapy. From thawed PBMCs, live CD3+CD8+ cells negative for CD19 and CD56 were sorted. The genes are TRBV9 and TRBJ1-2; 11 positions agree with TRBD1. The sequenced sample was CD8+ T cells sorted from blood (inferred from file names), obtained from a patient given nivolumab and ipilimumab in sequence. This clonotype was sampled from a human donor with melanoma. Written as DNA, the CDR3 is TGTGCCAGCAGCGAGGACAGGGGGCGCGATGGCTACACCTTC. Translated: CASSEDRGRDGYTF.